The 6 T cell receptor beta chains given below trace back to one sample, sequenced in a study of cytomegalovirus exposure and HLA in healthy donors. Produced via immunoSEQ multiplex PCR; TCRdb's table is partial and in-frame only. The sample yields some 79,000 clones, around 94% seen once. The sample consisted of PBMCs. All receptors come from a woman between 18 and 30 years old in good health and CMV-seropositive.

The rearrangement uses TRBV4-3 and TRBJ2-7; 12 bases agree with TRBD2. Germline V gene lookup returns CDR1 LGHNA and CDR2 YSLEER. With 2 bases clipped from V and 2 bases from J, the junction kept 1 base outside the gene matches. The CDR3 spans 15 residues. The CDR3 DNA is TGCGCCAGCAGCCAACTAGCGGGAGGGGCCTACGAGCAGTACTTC. Its protein product is CASSQLAGGAYEQYF.

The chain joins TRBV10-2 to TRBJ2-7; D possibly corresponds to TRBD2 (6 bases). CDR1 and CDR2 (germline): WSHSY, SAAADI. The CDR3 runs 15 residues. V was pared by 0 bases and J by 2 bases, with 11 bases between. The CDR3 DNA is TGCGCCAGCAGTGAGTCGGGAGGCAGAGCCTACGAGCAGTACTTC. Encoded protein: CASSESGGRAYEQYF.

J is TRBJ2-7 and V is TRBV27, with D hard to call. The CDR3 contains 14 residues. Trimming left V 5 bases short and J 4 bases short, with 15 bases between. Germline V CDR1 and CDR2: MNHEY, SMNVEV (reference sequence). CDR3 nucleotide sequence: TGTGCCAGCAGTACCGCGGCCCCTGCGTACGAGCAGTACTTC. Its protein is CASSTAAPAYEQYF.

The chain links TRBV30 to TRBJ1-1; D call uncertain. Trimming removed 4 bases at V and 1 base at J, with 10 bases between. The CDR3 is 13 amino acids. The V gene's germline CDR1 is GTSNPN and CDR2 SVGIG (reference sequence). In nucleotides, the CDR3 is TGTGCCTGGACCCGCGGCTGGAACACTGAAGCTTTCTTT. The encoded protein is CAWTRGWNTEAFF.

This rearrangement joins TRBV28 to TRBJ2-7, with 8 bases matching TRBD1. The V segment lost 4 bases and the J segment 1 base; nucleotides outside the gene matches: 9. The germline CDR1 and CDR2 sequences are MDHEN and SYDVKM. This CDR3 is 16 amino acids long. CDR3 residues: CASSYHQGARSYEQYF. CDR3 coding DNA: TGTGCCAGCAGTTATCATCAGGGGGCGCGATCCTACGAGCAGTACTTC. The whole variable domain, filled in from reference TRBV28 and TRBJ2-7, reads DVKVTQSSRYLVKRTGEKVFLECVQDMDHENMFWYRQDPGLGLRLIYFSYDVKMKEKGDIPEGYSVSREKKERFSLILESASTNQTSMYLCASSYHQGARSYEQYFGPGTRLTVT.

CDR3 DNA sequence: TGTGCCAGCAGTTCAGGGGTGCTCTATGGCTACACCTTC. Translated: CASSSGVLYGYTF. The chain recombines TRBV28 with TRBJ1-2; a weak D match, TRBD1 (6 bases). The CDR3 covers 13 residues. The V gene's germline CDR1 is MDHEN and CDR2 SYDVKM. The V end lost 4 bases, the J end lost 4 bases, and 10 bases lay between the germline ends.